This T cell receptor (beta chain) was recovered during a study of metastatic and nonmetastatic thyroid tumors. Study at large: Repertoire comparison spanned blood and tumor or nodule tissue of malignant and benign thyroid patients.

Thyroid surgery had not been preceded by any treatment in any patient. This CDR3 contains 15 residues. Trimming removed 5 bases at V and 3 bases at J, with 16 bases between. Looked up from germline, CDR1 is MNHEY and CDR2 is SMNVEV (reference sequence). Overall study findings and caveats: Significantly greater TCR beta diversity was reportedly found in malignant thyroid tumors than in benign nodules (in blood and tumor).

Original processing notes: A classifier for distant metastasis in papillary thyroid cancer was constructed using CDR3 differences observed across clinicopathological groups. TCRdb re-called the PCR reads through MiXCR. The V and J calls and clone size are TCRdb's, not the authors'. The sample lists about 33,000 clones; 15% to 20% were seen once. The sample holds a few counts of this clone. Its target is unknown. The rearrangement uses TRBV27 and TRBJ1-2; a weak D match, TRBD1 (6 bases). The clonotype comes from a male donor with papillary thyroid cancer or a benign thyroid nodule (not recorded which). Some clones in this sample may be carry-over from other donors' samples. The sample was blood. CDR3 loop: CASSPQLGGDYGYTF. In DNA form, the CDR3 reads TGTGCCAGCAGTCCCCAGCTAGGGGGTGACTATGGCTACACCTTC.